This entry lists 21 T cell receptor beta chains sequenced from one sample in a study of cytomegalovirus exposure and HLA in healthy donors. PCR was performed using 60 Vbeta and 13 Jbeta primers. Measured with immunoSEQ multiplex PCR; TCRdb has only the in-frame clones, and not every one. The data show around 140,000 clones, over 70% seen once. The sequenced material came from PBMCs. These TCRs come from a woman between 18 and 29 years old in good health and CMV-seronegative.

The chain links TRBV7-7 to TRBJ2-5; D uncertain. V gave up 5 bases and J gave up 0 bases, with 13 bases separating them. There are 15 residues in the CDR3. Looked up from germline, CDR1 is SSHAT and CDR2 is FNYEAQ (reference sequence). Here the CDR3 DNA reads TGTGCCAGCAGCCTTTCCCCTTCCTACCAAGAGACCCAGTACTTC. This gives the protein CASSLSPSYQETQYF.

This clone has a single count. This rearrangement joins TRBV7-9 to TRBJ1-3, with TRBD1 identical over 7 bases. Germline CDR1 and CDR2: SEHNR and FQNEAQ (reference sequence). The trim removed 9 bases at V and 1 base at J, leaving 12 bases unmatched. This CDR3 region has 16 residues. CDR3 in DNA: TGTGCCAGTCAGCAGAGGGACAGCCCTTCTGGAAACACCATATATTTT. Translation gives CASQQRDSPSGNTIYF. Based on the CDR3 plus reference TRBV7-9 and TRBJ1-3, the full variable domain is DTGVSQNPRHKITKRGQNVTFRCDPISEHNRLYWYRQTLGQGPEFLTYFQNEAQLEKSRLLSDRFSAERPKGSFSTLEIQRTEQGDSAMYLCASQQRDSPSGNTIYFGEGSWLTVV.

This clone was picked up one time. The V gene is TRBV6-5, the J gene TRBJ2-7, with TRBD1 matching over 8 bases. CDR3 size: 13 residues. V trimming: 8 bases; J trimming: 0 bases; junction bases outside the gene matches: 3. The germline V gene has CDR1 MNHEY and CDR2 SVGAGI. CDR3 region: CASGTGNSYEQYF. Written as DNA, the CDR3 is TGTGCCAGCGGGACAGGAAACTCCTACGAGCAGTACTTC.

This chain links TRBV2 with TRBJ2-7; the match to TRBD2 covers 10 bases. The ends lost 6 bases at V and 6 bases at J; junction bases unmatched: 2. Germline CDR1 and CDR2: SNHLY and FYNNEI. The CDR3 contains 12 residues. CDR3 sequence: CASRLAGGEQYF. The CDR3 coding sequence is TGTGCCAGCAGATTAGCGGGAGGCGAGCAGTACTTC.

The V call is TRBV11-2, the J call TRBJ2-7; 8 nucleotides line up with TRBD2. With 4 bases clipped from V and 7 bases from J, the junction kept 9 bases outside the gene matches. The germline V gene encodes CDR1 SGHAT and CDR2 FQNNGV. This CDR3 comprises 14 residues. CDR3: CASSSLAGTGEQYF. The CDR3 region has the DNA TGTGCCAGCAGCTCTTTAGCGGGAACGGGGGAGCAGTACTTC.

In its sample, this clone was seen a few times. The chain links TRBV9 to TRBJ1-3; tentative D call: TRBD1 (6 bases). The germline gives CDR1 SGDLS, CDR2 YYNGEE. The V end was cut by 2 bases, the J end by 0 bases, with 12 bases between. CDR3 length: 16 amino acids. CDR3 in amino acids: CASSVSTGISGNTIYF. The CDR3 DNA sequence: TGTGCCAGCAGCGTCTCGACAGGCATCTCTGGAAACACCATATATTTT. Based on the CDR3 plus reference TRBV9 and TRBJ1-3, the full variable domain is DSGVTQTPKHLITATGQRVTLRCSPRSGDLSVYWYQQSLDQGLQFLIQYYNGEERAKGNILERFSAQQFPDLHSELNLSSLELGDSALYFCASSVSTGISGNTIYFGEGSWLTVV.

The sample holds a few counts of this clone. The V and J genes are TRBV30 and TRBJ1-2, with 7 bases lining up with TRBD1. Germline V gene sequence: CDR1 GTSNPN, CDR2 SVGIG (reference sequence). With V trimmed by 4 bases and J by 8 bases, 10 bases remained unmatched. The CDR3 contains 13 residues. For the CDR3, the DNA is TGTGCCTGGATAGGGGGCTGGGTGCGGGGCTACACCTTC. Its protein is CAWIGGWVRGYTF.

Only a few counts were recorded for this clone. The chain joins TRBV5-4 to TRBJ2-3, with 7 bases lining up with TRBD2. The junction had 4 bases not matched to a gene; V was cut back by 1 base and J by 2 bases. The CDR3 spans 15 residues. Germline lookup yields CDR1 SGHNT and CDR2 YYREEE (reference sequence). Here the CDR3 DNA reads TGTGCCAGCAGCTTGCGAGCGGGGAACACAGATACGCAGTATTTT. This translates into CASSLRAGNTDTQYF.

This clone has just a few counts. This CDR3 is CASSLGPYPTSGRVYEQYF. DNA of the CDR3: TGTGCCAGCAGCTTAGGCCCCTACCCAACTAGCGGGAGGGTTTACGAGCAGTACTTC. The genes are TRBV11-2 and TRBJ2-7; 13 bases match TRBD2. CDR1 is SGHAT, CDR2 FQNNGV, per germline. V lost 1 base and J lost 4; bases outside the gene matches: 13. CDR3 length: 19 residues.

The V gene is TRBV10-2, the J gene TRBJ2-6; the match to TRBD1 covers 9 bases. Germline trimming cut 6 bases from V and 0 bases from J; bases unmatched to any gene: 6. This CDR3 contains 17 residues. Germline V gene data show CDR1 as WSHSY and CDR2 as SAAADI. CDR3 protein: CASRRDRGTSGANVLTF. The CDR3 DNA is TGCGCCAGCAGACGCGACAGGGGGACCTCTGGGGCCAACGTCCTGACTTTC.

The chain recombines TRBV30 with TRBJ1-4, with 9 bases lining up with TRBD1. The junction had 9 bases not matched to a gene; V was cut back by 8 bases and J by 8 bases. The CDR3 contains 13 residues. The germline V gene has CDR1 GTSNPN and CDR2 SVGIG (reference sequence). CDR3 nucleotides: TGTGCCCTCTCGGGACAGGGTGGAGAAAAACTGTTTTTT. Protein product: CALSGQGGEKLFF.

V usage is TRBV5-1 and J usage is TRBJ2-5, with TRBD2 identical over 11 bases. V shed 1 base, J shed 3 bases, and the junction held 2 bases outside the gene matches. The germline V gene encodes CDR1 SGHRS and CDR2 YFSETQ. The CDR3 covers 15 residues. CDR3: CASSLTSGSEETQYF. Written as DNA, the CDR3 is TGCGCCAGCAGCTTGACTAGCGGGAGTGAAGAGACCCAGTACTTC.

J is TRBJ2-7 and V is TRBV7-8; 8 bases line up with TRBD2. The CDR3 is 17 amino acids. Germline CDR1 SGHVS, CDR2 FQNEAQ. Germline trimming cut 0 bases from V and 5 bases from J; bases unmatched to any gene: 12. In nucleotides, the CDR3 is TGTGCCAGCAGCTTAGCGGTTATAGGCGGGAGGATCCACGAGCAGTACTTC. Amino acid sequence: CASSLAVIGGRIHEQYF.

The CDR3 sequence: CAISENSLRESYEQYF. The CDR3 DNA sequence: TGTGCCATCAGTGAGAATTCTTTGAGGGAGAGCTACGAGCAGTACTTC. The chain employs TRBV10-3 and TRBJ2-7; TRBD2 is a possible D gene (5 bases). The CDR3 runs 16 residues. Trimming removed 2 bases from V and 3 bases from J, with 17 bases in between. CDR1 and CDR2 from the germline V gene are ENHRY and SYGVKD.

The rearrangement joins TRBV18 to TRBJ1-5, with 8 bases matching TRBD1. With V trimmed by 3 bases and J by 9 bases, 10 bases remained unmatched. The CDR3 consists of 15 residues. CDR1 and CDR2 (germline): KGHSH, LQKENI. In nucleotides, the CDR3 is TGTGCCAGCTCACCGGGACAGGCGAATGGCAGGCCCCAGCATTTT. It specifies CASSPGQANGRPQHF.

V usage is TRBV30 and J usage is TRBJ1-2; 10 bases match TRBD1. Germline V gives CDR1 GTSNPN, CDR2 SVGIG (reference sequence). After removal of 4 bases from V and 5 bases from J, the junction contained 4 bases not matched to a gene. CDR3 size: 13 residues. The CDR3 DNA is TGTGCCTGGACTAGGGACAGGGGTTATGGCTACACCTTC. Translating it yields CAWTRDRGYGYTF.

The rearrangement joins TRBV20-1 to TRBJ2-3, with D tentatively TRBD2 (5 bases). Germline lookup yields CDR1 DFQATT and CDR2 SNEGSKA (reference sequence). Deletions cut 5 bases from V and 8 bases from J, with 8 bases between. CDR3 length: 10 residues. CDR3 residues: CSAAEGTQYF. CDR3 coding DNA: TGCAGTGCTGCCGAGGGTACGCAGTATTTT.

The chain is built from TRBV2 and TRBJ2-7; possible D gene TRBD1, 6 bases. The length of the CDR3 is 15 residues. With 5 bases removed from V and 6 bases from J, the gap between germline ends came to 20 bases. Germline CDR1 SNHLY, CDR2 FYNNEI. As DNA, the CDR3 is TGTGCCAGCAGTCTAGGGGTGTCAGGGGATGGCGAGCAGTACTTC. Residues: CASSLGVSGDGEQYF. Combining the CDR3 with reference TRBV2 and TRBJ2-7 gives the whole variable domain EPEVTQTPSHQVTQMGQEVILRCVPISNHLYFYWYRQILGQKVEFLVSFYNNEISEKSEIFDDQFSVERPDGSNFTLKIRSTKLEDSAMYFCASSLGVSGDGEQYFGPGTRLTVT.

The genes are TRBV12-5 and TRBJ1-5; D is perhaps TRBD1 (5 bases). The V end lost 1 base, the J end lost 7 bases, and 11 bases lay between the germline ends. Germline-derived CDR1 and CDR2 are LGHNT and FRNRAP. The CDR3 totals 14 residues. CDR3 region: CASGLGMTDQPQHF. In DNA form, the CDR3 reads TGTGCTAGTGGTTTGGGTATGACAGACCAGCCCCAGCATTTT.

This clone was counted once. The V and J genes are TRBV27 and TRBJ2-7; 11 nucleotides align to TRBD2. From germline, CDR1 is MNHEY and CDR2 SMNVEV (reference sequence). The trim removed 0 bases at V and 4 bases at J, leaving 5 bases unmatched. The CDR3 extends over 16 amino acids. CDR3 residues: CASSLSIAGGEYEQYF. The CDR3 nucleotides read TGTGCCAGCAGTTTATCGATAGCGGGAGGGGAATACGAGCAGTACTTC.

This clone was counted between two and nine times. J is TRBJ1-2 and V is TRBV29-1; 7 nucleotides align to TRBD1. The V and J ends lost 5 bases and 8 bases, in that order; junction bases with no gene match: 5. Germline CDR1 SQVTM, CDR2 ANQGSEA. There are 11 residues in the CDR3. CDR3 nucleotides: TGCAGCGTTCCAGGGGGAATCGGCTACACCTTC. Amino acids: CSVPGGIGYTF.